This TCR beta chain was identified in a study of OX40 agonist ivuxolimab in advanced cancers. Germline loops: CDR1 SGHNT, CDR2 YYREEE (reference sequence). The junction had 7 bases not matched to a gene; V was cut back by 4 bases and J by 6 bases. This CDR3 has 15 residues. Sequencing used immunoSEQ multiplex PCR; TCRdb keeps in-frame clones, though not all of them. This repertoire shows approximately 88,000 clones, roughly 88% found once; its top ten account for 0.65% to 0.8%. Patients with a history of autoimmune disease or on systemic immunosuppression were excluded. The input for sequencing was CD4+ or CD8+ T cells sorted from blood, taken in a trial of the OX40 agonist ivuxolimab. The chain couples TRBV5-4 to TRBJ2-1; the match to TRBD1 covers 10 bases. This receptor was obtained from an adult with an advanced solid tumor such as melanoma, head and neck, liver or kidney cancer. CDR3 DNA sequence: TGTGCCAGCAGCGCCCCGGGACAGGGGATCAATGAGCAGTTCTTC. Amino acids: CASSAPGQGINEQFF. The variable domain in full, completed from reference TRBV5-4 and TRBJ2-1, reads ETGVTQSPTHLIKTRGQQVTLRCSSQSGHNTVSWYQQALGQGPQFIFQYYREEENGRGNFPPRFSGLQFPNYSSELNVNALELDDSALYLCASSAPGQGINEQFFGPGTRLTVL.